This TCR beta chain was obtained from a study of glioma-infiltrating T cells. TCR alpha and beta CDR3 regions were amplified from RNA using iRepertoire nested multiplex PCR. MiXCR, run by TCRdb on the multiplex PCR reads, gives a single entry per CDR3 protein. The sample has 90,000 or so distinct CDR3 sequences; 35% to 45% are singletons. To note about this clonotype: No conserved phenylalanine or tryptophan ends this CDR3, so it is likely a read error.

Sequencing was carried out using glioma tissue, nonneoplastic brain tissue, or PBMCs (not recorded which). The receptor was derived from a human donor with low-grade glioma or glioblastoma, undergoing nonglioma brain surgery, or in good health (not recorded which).

The CDR3 here is CASSENGSHQPQHL. The CDR3 coding sequence is TGTGCCAGCAGTGAAAATGGGTCCCATCAGCCACAGCATCTT. J is TRBJ1-5 and V is TRBV6-1; no definite D call. Germline V lookup: CDR1 MNHNS, CDR2 SASEGT. The CDR3 is 14 residues long.